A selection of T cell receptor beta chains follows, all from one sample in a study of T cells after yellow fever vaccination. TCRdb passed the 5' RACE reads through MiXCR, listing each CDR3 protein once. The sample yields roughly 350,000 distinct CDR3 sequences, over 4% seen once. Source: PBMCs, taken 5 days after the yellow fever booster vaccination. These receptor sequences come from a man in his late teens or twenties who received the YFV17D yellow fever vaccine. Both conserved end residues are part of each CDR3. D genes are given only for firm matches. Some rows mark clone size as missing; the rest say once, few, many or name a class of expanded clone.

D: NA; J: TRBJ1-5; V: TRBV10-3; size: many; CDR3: CAISGGRGQPQHF; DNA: TGTGCCATCAGTGGGGGGCGCGGTCAGCCCCAGCATTTT
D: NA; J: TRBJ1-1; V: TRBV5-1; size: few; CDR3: CASSLDLQGMNTEAFF; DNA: TGCGCCAGCAGCTTGGACTTGCAGGGCATGAACACTGAAGCTTTCTTT
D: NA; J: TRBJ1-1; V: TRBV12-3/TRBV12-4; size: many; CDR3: CASSLRVKTEAFF; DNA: TGTGCCAGCAGTTTAAGGGTTAAGACTGAAGCTTTCTTT
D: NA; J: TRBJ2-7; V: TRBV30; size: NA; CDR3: CAWSSATEQYF; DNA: TGTGCCTGGAGCAGCGCAACCGAGCAGTACTTC
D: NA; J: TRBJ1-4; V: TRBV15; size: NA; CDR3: CATSRDDEKLFF; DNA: TGTGCCACCAGCAGAGATGATGAAAAACTGTTTTTT
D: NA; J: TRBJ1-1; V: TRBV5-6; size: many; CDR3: CASRPRGMRTEAFF; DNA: TGTGCCAGCAGACCCAGGGGAATGAGGACTGAAGCTTTCTTT
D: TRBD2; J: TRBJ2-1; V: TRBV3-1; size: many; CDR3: CASSPGLVGKGEQFF; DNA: TGTGCCAGCAGCCCAGGACTAGTCGGAAAGGGCGAGCAGTTCTTC
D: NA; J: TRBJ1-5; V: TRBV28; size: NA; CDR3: CASSLFGRSDQPQHF; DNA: TGTGCCAGCAGTTTATTCGGTCGGTCAGATCAGCCCCAGCATTTT
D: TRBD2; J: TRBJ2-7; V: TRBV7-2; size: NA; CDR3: CASSRQRGGNEQYF; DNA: TGTGCCAGCAGCCGACAGCGGGGGGGTAACGAGCAGTACTTC
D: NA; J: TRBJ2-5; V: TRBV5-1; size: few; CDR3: CASSLDRTETQYF; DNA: TGCGCCAGCAGCTTGGACAGAACAGAGACCCAGTACTTC
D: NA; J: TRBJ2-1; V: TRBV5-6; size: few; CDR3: CASSLYVTARGGNEQFF; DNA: TGTGCCAGCAGCTTGTATGTAACGGCGAGAGGGGGCAATGAGCAGTTCTTC
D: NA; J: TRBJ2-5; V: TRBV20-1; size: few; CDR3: CSATGLTETQYF; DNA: TGCAGTGCTACAGGGTTGACAGAGACCCAGTACTTC
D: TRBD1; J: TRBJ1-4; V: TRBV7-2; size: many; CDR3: CASSRGRVRTGGGKLFF; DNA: TGTGCCAGCAGCCGAGGCCGAGTGAGGACAGGGGGCGGAAAACTGTTTTTT
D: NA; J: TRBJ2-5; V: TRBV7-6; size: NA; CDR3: CASSPAPGRQETQYF; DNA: TGTGCCAGCAGCCCCGCCCCGGGACGCCAAGAGACCCAGTACTTC
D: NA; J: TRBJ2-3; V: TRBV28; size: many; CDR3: CASSLWSGLRGSQYF; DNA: TGTGCCAGCAGTTTATGGTCCGGTCTTCGCGGGTCGCAGTATTTT